This is a list of T cell receptor beta chains from one sample in a study of technical replicates of blood from a handful of donors. TCRdb keeps only in-frame clones here, not all; method: immunoSEQ multiplex PCR. The sample yields about 9,400 clones, 91% seen once. Sequenced: PBMCs. All receptors derive from a human donor in good health. Both conserved end residues are part of each CDR3. Fields, in order: clone size, V gene, D gene, J gene, CDR3 protein. A D gene is named only where the DNA matches it firmly. Clone size is not always given. Where it is, it says once, few, many or a class for expanded clones.

>.|TRBV5-1|.|TRBJ1-2
CASSSQGNYGYTF
>.|TRBV5-6|.|TRBJ1-1
CASSLLGATAEAFF
>.|TRBV10-2|.|TRBJ2-7
CATYAQASYEQYF
>.|TRBV15|.|TRBJ1-4
CATSRGQGNEKLFF
>once|TRBV20-1|TRBD1|TRBJ1-4
CSAISGQGLFF
>.|TRBV30|.|TRBJ1-5
CAWSKEAAMIIQPQHF
>.|TRBV6-6|TRBD1|TRBJ2-7
CASSYSGQGREQYF
>.|TRBV2|TRBD2|TRBJ2-1
CASRQLAGASNEQFF
>once|TRBV5-1|TRBD2|TRBJ2-7
CASSLPWTSGRAEQYF
>.|TRBV7-6|.|TRBJ2-5
CASSLEGGRDETQYF
>.|TRBV5-6|TRBD1|TRBJ2-2
CASSLFARDRGTGELFF